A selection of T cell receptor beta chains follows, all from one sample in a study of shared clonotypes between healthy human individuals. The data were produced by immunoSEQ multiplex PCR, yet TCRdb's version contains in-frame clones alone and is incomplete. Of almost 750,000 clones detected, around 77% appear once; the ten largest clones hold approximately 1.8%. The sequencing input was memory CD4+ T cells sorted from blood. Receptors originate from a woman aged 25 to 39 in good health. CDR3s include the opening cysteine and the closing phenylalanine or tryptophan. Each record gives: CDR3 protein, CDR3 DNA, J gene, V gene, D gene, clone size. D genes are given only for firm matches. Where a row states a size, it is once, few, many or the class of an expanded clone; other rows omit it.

CDR3aa: CASSQDLRGNQPQHF; CDR3nt: TGCGCCAGCAGCCAAGATCTCAGGGGTAATCAGCCCCAGCATTTT; j_gene: TRBJ1-5; v_gene: TRBV4-1; d_gene: NA; abundance: NA
CDR3aa: CASSTPSGSSYEQYF; CDR3nt: TGTGCCAGCAGCACCCCAAGCGGGAGCTCCTACGAGCAGTACTTC; j_gene: TRBJ2-7; v_gene: TRBV28; d_gene: TRBD2; abundance: NA
CDR3aa: CASSLASGTAGELFF; CDR3nt: TGTGCCAGCAGTTTGGCTAGCGGGACAGCCGGGGAGCTGTTTTTT; j_gene: TRBJ2-2; v_gene: TRBV28; d_gene: TRBD2; abundance: few
CDR3aa: CASSEAGPIVQETQYF; CDR3nt: TGTGCCAGCAGTGAAGCTGGTCCGATTGTTCAAGAGACCCAGTACTTC; j_gene: TRBJ2-5; v_gene: TRBV25-1; d_gene: NA; abundance: NA
CDR3aa: CASSPSLAGGDNEQFF; CDR3nt: TGTGCCAGCTCACCGAGCCTAGCGGGAGGTGACAATGAGCAGTTCTTC; j_gene: TRBJ2-1; v_gene: TRBV18; d_gene: TRBD2; abundance: few
CDR3aa: CASSLNDWTPSGANVLTF; CDR3nt: TGTGCCAGCAGCTTGAACGACTGGACTCCCTCTGGGGCCAACGTCCTGACTTTC; j_gene: TRBJ2-6; v_gene: TRBV5-5; d_gene: NA; abundance: NA
CDR3aa: CASSLETDTQYF; CDR3nt: TGCGCCAGCAGCTTGGAAACAGATACGCAGTATTTT; j_gene: TRBJ2-3; v_gene: TRBV5-1; d_gene: NA; abundance: NA
CDR3aa: CASTSAPEELFF; CDR3nt: TGTGCCAGCACCTCGGCCCCCGAGGAACTGTTTTTT; j_gene: TRBJ1-4; v_gene: TRBV28; d_gene: NA; abundance: NA
CDR3aa: CASSLHGSSTDTQYF; CDR3nt: TGTGCCAGCAGCCTCCACGGCAGTAGCACAGATACGCAGTATTTT; j_gene: TRBJ2-3; v_gene: TRBV14; d_gene: NA; abundance: many
CDR3aa: CASSLAQGAGEQYF; CDR3nt: TGTGCCAGCAGCTTAGCACAGGGGGCGGGAGAGCAGTACTTC; j_gene: TRBJ2-7; v_gene: TRBV11-2; d_gene: TRBD1; abundance: NA
CDR3aa: CASSHQDRVGNEQFF; CDR3nt: TGTGCCAGCAGCCACCAGGACAGGGTTGGGAATGAGCAGTTCTTC; j_gene: TRBJ2-1; v_gene: TRBV25-1; d_gene: TRBD1; abundance: NA
CDR3aa: CASSSGSAGHNEKLFF; CDR3nt: TGTGCCAGCAGTTCTGGAAGTGCGGGCCATAATGAAAAACTGTTTTTT; j_gene: TRBJ1-4; v_gene: TRBV28; d_gene: NA; abundance: NA
CDR3aa: CASSLTTGSGELFF; CDR3nt: TGCGCCAGCAGCTTAACGACAGGTTCCGGGGAGCTGTTTTTT; j_gene: TRBJ2-2; v_gene: TRBV5-1; d_gene: NA; abundance: NA
CDR3aa: CASSPYSSYNEQFF; CDR3nt: TGCGCCAGCAGCCCGTACAGCTCCTACAATGAGCAGTTCTTC; j_gene: TRBJ2-1; v_gene: TRBV10-1; d_gene: NA; abundance: NA
CDR3aa: CASMAPSKNIQYF; CDR3nt: TGTGCCAGCATGGCCCCTTCAAAAAACATTCAGTACTTC; j_gene: TRBJ2-4; v_gene: TRBV6-5; d_gene: NA; abundance: NA
CDR3aa: CASRLGVGGNTEAFF; CDR3nt: TGTGCCAGCAGGCTAGGCGTTGGTGGGAACACTGAAGCTTTCTTT; j_gene: TRBJ1-1; v_gene: TRBV28; d_gene: NA; abundance: NA
CDR3aa: CASSRGGRGEEKLFF; CDR3nt: TGTGCCAGCAGTCGAGGGGGCCGAGGAGAGGAAAAACTGTTTTTT; j_gene: TRBJ1-4; v_gene: TRBV28; d_gene: TRBD1; abundance: NA
CDR3aa: CASSPKGRRGDTQYF; CDR3nt: TGTGCCAGCAGCCCGAAGGGCCGCCGGGGAGATACGCAGTATTTT; j_gene: TRBJ2-3; v_gene: TRBV28; d_gene: NA; abundance: few